These T cell receptor beta chains were read from a single sample in a study of T cell responses to AZD1222 COVID-19 vaccine. Profiled with immunoSEQ multiplex PCR; TCRdb holds only in-frame clones, not every one. The sample records about 180,000 clones, 90% being singletons. The material was peripheral blood, obtained 28 days after the second dose of the MenACWY control vaccine. The receptors derive from an adult who received the MenACWY meningococcal vaccine as a control. Both conserved end residues are part of each CDR3. The order of the fields is J gene, V gene, clone size, CDR3 length, CDR3 protein. Clone size is given for some rows only: seen once, a few or many times, or a class if the clone is expanded.

TRBJ1-4,TRBV19,NA,15,CASSIAAATNEKLFF
TRBJ2-1,TRBV18,NA,16,CASSPPAGGLYNEQFF
TRBJ2-3,TRBV6-2/TRBV6-3,NA,16,CASSYQDPYPLDTQYF
TRBJ2-5,TRBV7-9,NA,13,CASSRDLEETQYF
TRBJ2-1,TRBV25-1,once,15,CASSVRGLAYNEQFF
TRBJ1-1,TRBV5-1,NA,15,CASSLVPGSNTEAFF
TRBJ2-1,TRBV6-2/TRBV6-3,NA,15,CASSSSPSSYNEQFF
TRBJ2-7,TRBV5-1,NA,22,CASSSTSSIPGDPGHLSYEQYF
TRBJ1-3,TRBV10-3,NA,13,CAIRTGGVDTIYF
TRBJ2-2,TRBV29-1,NA,11,CSVVYRGELFF
TRBJ2-7,TRBV5-6,few,15,CASSSISRGHYEQYF
TRBJ2-7,TRBV6-5,NA,14,CASSNWDTPYEQYF
TRBJ1-6,TRBV30,NA,17,CAWSVQVVSSYNSPLHF
TRBJ2-1,TRBV7-8,NA,15,CASSSLTGNYNEQFF
TRBJ2-7,TRBV7-2,NA,13,CASTPDRFGEQYF
TRBJ1-5,TRBV15,NA,12,CATSTTNQPQHF
TRBJ1-2,TRBV7-9,NA,16,CASSWDRGISQNGYTF
TRBJ2-2,TRBV30,NA,14,CAWSVILNTGELFF
TRBJ2-3,TRBV2,NA,15,CANALAGAWSDTQYF
TRBJ1-2,TRBV4-1,NA,15,CASSQVRGADYGYTF
TRBJ2-1,TRBV7-2,NA,12,CASSNYLDEQFF
TRBJ2-2,TRBV18,once,16,CASSPGQGANTGELFF
TRBJ2-5,TRBV7-2,NA,18,CASSFSGTSGRAEVTQYF
TRBJ2-2,TRBV9,NA,12,CASKANTGELFF
TRBJ2-1,TRBV6-5,NA,14,CASRGLAGTDEQFF
TRBJ2-7,TRBV5-4,once,15,CASSLRPGTNYEQYF
TRBJ1-1,TRBV6-2/TRBV6-3,NA,14,CASSYSTLSRFFFF
TRBJ2-7,TRBV25-1,NA,13,CASSELTGTPEPF
TRBJ2-2,TRBV19,NA,18,CASEGGRRRSANTGELFF
TRBJ2-5,TRBV11-2,NA,13,CASSRSAQETQYF
TRBJ1-2,TRBV15,few,12,CATGDSPSGYTF
TRBJ2-7,TRBV29-1,NA,12,CSVAAGVSEQYF
TRBJ1-1,TRBV4-3,NA,14,CASSHGTANTEAFF
TRBJ2-3,TRBV28,NA,13,CASSNSVTDTQYF
TRBJ1-1,TRBV5-4,NA,14,CASSSMVGNTEAFF
TRBJ1-5,TRBV19,NA,14,CASGTVYSNQPQHF
TRBJ2-1,TRBV28,NA,13,CASSLGREYEQFF
TRBJ2-1,TRBV29-1,few,12,CSVVGEVNEQFF
TRBJ2-7,TRBV27,NA,14,CASKVSGQGSQQYF
TRBJ2-3,TRBV18,once,17,CASSPWDKGSYTDTQYF
TRBJ2-7,TRBV27,NA,16,CASSSGLAGVDYEQYF
TRBJ2-4,TRBV5-1,NA,16,CASSLEQVEAKNIQYF
TRBJ2-5,TRBV18,NA,14,CASSPGLTQETQYF
TRBJ1-1,TRBV2,NA,13,CANAGQPNTEAFF
TRBJ2-1,TRBV11-3,NA,14,CASSLNALFNEQFF